What follows is one T cell receptor (beta chain) and its context. Its cognate antigen has yet to be identified. No per-base quality is available; no much larger clone lies one base away. This entry comes from a study of T cell changes during pregnancy in multiple sclerosis (dated by TCRdb to between 2019 and 2020). With respect to the entire study: The study looked at changes in the T cell repertoire across pregnancy in women with multiple sclerosis.

The method behind the library was the immunoSEQ multiplex PCR assay. The table was pulled from immuneACCESS by TCRdb, which kept in-frame rearrangements only. Such tables lose some clones; where checked, under half of the loss comes from unresolved V genes, and the rest has no known cause. The sample has tens of thousands of clones on record, approximately 94% of them singletons. Of the sample, more than 0.8% falls within the top ten clones. Cut back by 0 bases and 6 bases, the V and J ends lie 16 bases apart. CDR1 and CDR2 were assigned from the germline V gene (reference sequence) as SGHNT and YYREEE. The CDR3 runs 15 amino acids, cysteine and phenylalanine included. The DNA shown is the 45-base CDR3, in frame from base 1.

Source: peripheral blood, taken in the third trimester of pregnancy. The chain is encoded by TRBV5-4 joined to TRBJ2-7, and the D gene may be TRBD1, 5 bases matching. This clonotype was obtained from a female donor with multiple sclerosis, enrolled in a pregnancy study. The CDR3 protein sequence reads: CASSLVGRAAGEQYF. The nucleotide sequence reads as follows: TGTGCCAGCAGCTTGGTGGGCAGGGCGGCTGGCGAGCAGTACTTC. Here the CDR3 is joined to the reference TRBV5-4 and TRBJ2-7 genes, and the full variable domain is: ETGVTQSPTHLIKTRGQQVTLRCSSQSGHNTVSWYQQALGQGPQFIFQYYREEENGRGNFPPRFSGLQFPNYSSELNVNALELDDSALYLCASSLVGRAAGEQYFGPGTRLTVT.